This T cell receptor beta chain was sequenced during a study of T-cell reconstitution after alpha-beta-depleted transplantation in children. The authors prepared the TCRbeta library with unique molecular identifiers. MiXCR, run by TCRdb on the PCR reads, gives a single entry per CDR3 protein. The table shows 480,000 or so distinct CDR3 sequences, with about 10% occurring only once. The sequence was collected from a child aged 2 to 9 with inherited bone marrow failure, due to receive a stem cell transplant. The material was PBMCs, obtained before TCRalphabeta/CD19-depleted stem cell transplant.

The CDR3 DNA reads as TGTGCCACCCACCGGGACAGAGAAAACTACGAGCAGTACTTC. This codes for CATHRDRENYEQYF. This sequence joins TRBV5-7 and TRBJ2-7; 7 bases align to TRBD1. TRBV5-7 is labeled an ORF, and its function is uncertain. The CDR3 extends over 14 amino acids. The V gene end was trimmed by 9 bases and the J gene end by 3 bases; junction bases not matched to a gene: 12.